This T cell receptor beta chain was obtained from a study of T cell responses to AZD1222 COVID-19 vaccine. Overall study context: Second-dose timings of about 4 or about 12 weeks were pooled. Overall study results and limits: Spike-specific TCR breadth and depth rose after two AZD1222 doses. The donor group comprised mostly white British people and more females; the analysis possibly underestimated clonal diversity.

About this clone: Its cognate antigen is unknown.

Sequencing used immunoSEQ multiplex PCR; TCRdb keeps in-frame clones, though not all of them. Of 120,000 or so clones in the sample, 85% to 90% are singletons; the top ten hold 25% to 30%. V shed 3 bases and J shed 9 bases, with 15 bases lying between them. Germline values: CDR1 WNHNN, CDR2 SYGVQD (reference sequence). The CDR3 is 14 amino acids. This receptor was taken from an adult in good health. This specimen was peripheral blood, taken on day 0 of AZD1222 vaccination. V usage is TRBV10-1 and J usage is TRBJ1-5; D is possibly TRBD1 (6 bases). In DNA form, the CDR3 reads TGCGCCAGCAGTGACCGACAGGTCCCGGGGCCCCAGCATTTT. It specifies CASSDRQVPGPQHF.